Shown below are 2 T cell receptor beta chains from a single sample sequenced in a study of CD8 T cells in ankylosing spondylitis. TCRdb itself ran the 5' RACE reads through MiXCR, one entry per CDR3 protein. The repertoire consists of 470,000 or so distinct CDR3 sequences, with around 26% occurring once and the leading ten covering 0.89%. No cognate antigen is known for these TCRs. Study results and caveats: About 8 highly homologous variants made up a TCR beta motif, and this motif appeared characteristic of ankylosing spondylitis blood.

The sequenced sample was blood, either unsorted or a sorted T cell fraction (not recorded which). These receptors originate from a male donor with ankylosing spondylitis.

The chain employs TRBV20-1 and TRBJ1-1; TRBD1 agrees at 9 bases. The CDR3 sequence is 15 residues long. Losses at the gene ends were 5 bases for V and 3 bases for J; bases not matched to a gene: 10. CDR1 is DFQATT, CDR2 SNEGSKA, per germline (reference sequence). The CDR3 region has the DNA TGCAGTGCTGGGCAACCACAGGGGGCTCACACTGAAGCTTTCTTT. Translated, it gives CSAGQPQGAHTEAFF.

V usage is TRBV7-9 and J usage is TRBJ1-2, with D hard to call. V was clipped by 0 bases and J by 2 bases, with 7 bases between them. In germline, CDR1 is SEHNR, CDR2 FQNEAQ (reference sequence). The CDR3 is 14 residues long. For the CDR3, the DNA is TGTGCCAGCAGCTTAGCGGCGACAAACTATGGCTACACCTTC. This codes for CASSLAATNYGYTF.